The 6 T cell receptor beta chains listed next were all sequenced from one sample in a study of PD-1 blockade in mismatch repair-deficient tumors. Data came from immunoSEQ multiplex PCR; TCRdb stores just in-frame clones and leaves some out. The table shows about 63,000 clones, with 88% occurring only once. The sample consisted of peripheral blood, taken 52 weeks after starting pembrolizumab. Receptors were obtained from an adult with mismatch repair-deficient cancer.

This chain links TRBV28 with TRBJ2-3; D possibly corresponds to TRBD2 (5 bases). The CDR3 runs to 15 residues. Germline V gene lookup returns CDR1 MDHEN and CDR2 SYDVKM. With 2 bases removed from V and 0 bases from J, the gap between germline ends came to 9 bases. In nucleotides, the CDR3 is TGTGCCAGCAGTTTAACGGGGTCTAGCACAGATACGCAGTATTTT. This translates into CASSLTGSSTDTQYF.

The chain combines TRBV13 with TRBJ2-1; tentatively, D is TRBD1 (7 bases). V was pared by 4 bases and J by 7 bases, with 11 bases between. The germline V gene encodes CDR1 PRHDT and CDR2 FYEKMQ (reference sequence). The CDR3 has 13 amino acids. The CDR3 bases are TGTGCCAGCAGCTCCTCAGGGGGGAATGAGCAGTTCTTC. As protein: CASSSSGGNEQFF.

This clone was found a few times. The chain links TRBV4-1 to TRBJ1-1; no reliable D call. Germline V gives CDR1 MGHRA, CDR2 YSYEKL. The CDR3 runs to 13 residues. Trimming removed 0 bases from V and 3 bases from J, with 5 bases in between. As DNA, the CDR3 is TGCGCCAGCAGCCAAGACGAGGACACTGAAGCTTTCTTT. It codes for CASSQDEDTEAFF.

The chain uses TRBV6-1 and TRBJ1-4, with D unclear. CDR1 is MNHNS, CDR2 SASEGT, per germline. The CDR3 spans 13 residues. Deletions cut 2 bases from V and 5 bases from J, with 6 bases between. CDR3: CASSERGNEKLFF. CDR3 sequence (DNA): TGTGCCAGCAGTGAACGAGGGAATGAAAAACTGTTTTTT.

V and J are TRBV6-6 and TRBJ2-7; 10 bases map to TRBD2. The CDR3 has 14 residues. With 2 bases clipped from V and 4 bases from J, the junction kept 2 bases outside the gene matches. CDR1 is MNHNY and CDR2 is SVGAGI in the germline V gene (reference sequence). This CDR3 is CASSYRLAGYEQYF. CDR3 nucleotides: TGTGCCAGCAGTTACCGACTAGCGGGTTACGAGCAGTACTTC.

This rearrangement joins TRBV4-3 to TRBJ2-1; unclear D gene. Deletions cut 0 bases from V and 10 bases from J, with 10 bases between. Germline V gene sequence: CDR1 LGHNA, CDR2 YSLEER. The CDR3 contains 13 residues. The CDR3 coding sequence is TGCGCCAGCAGCCAAGATAGGCGTTGGGAGCAGTTCTTC. Protein sequence: CASSQDRRWEQFF.